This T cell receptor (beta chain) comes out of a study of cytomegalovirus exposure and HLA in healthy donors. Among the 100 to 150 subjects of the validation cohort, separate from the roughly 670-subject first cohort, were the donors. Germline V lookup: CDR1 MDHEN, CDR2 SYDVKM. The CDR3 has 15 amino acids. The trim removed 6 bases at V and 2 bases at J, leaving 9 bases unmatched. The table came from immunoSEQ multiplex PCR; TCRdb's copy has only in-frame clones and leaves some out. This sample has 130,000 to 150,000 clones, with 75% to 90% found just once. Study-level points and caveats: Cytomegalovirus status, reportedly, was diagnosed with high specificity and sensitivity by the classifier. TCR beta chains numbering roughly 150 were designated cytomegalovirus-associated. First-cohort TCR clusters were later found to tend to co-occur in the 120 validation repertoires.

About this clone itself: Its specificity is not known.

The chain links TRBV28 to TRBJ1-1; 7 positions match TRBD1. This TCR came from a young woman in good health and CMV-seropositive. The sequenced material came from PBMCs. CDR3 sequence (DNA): TGTGCCAGCAGCCCCCTCTACAGGGGAAACACTGAAGCTTTCTTT. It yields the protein CASSPLYRGNTEAFF.